A single sample is the source of the 26 T cell receptor beta chains below, sequenced in a study of shared clonotypes between healthy human individuals. The table came from immunoSEQ multiplex PCR; TCRdb's copy has only in-frame clones and leaves some out. The sample shows a few hundred thousand clones, less than 98% of them seen only once. Material: naive CD4+ T cells sorted from blood. Described subset: CD45RA+ positively selected. All receptors derive from a young woman in good health.

This CDR3 reads CASSLLGTGNTGELFF. The CDR3 nucleotides read TGTGCCAGCAGTTTACTCGGGACAGGAAACACCGGGGAGCTGTTTTTT. The chain couples TRBV6-5 to TRBJ2-2, with TRBD1 matching over 8 bases. This CDR3 region has 16 residues. Trimming removed 4 bases from V and 2 bases from J; junction bases left unmatched: 6. CDR1 and CDR2 from the germline V gene are MNHEY and SVGAGI.

V gene TRBV5-1 combines with J gene TRBJ2-3; 10 bases align to TRBD2. The CDR3 contains 15 residues. The V and J ends lost 3 bases and 3 bases, in that order; junction bases with no gene match: 4. The germline V gene encodes CDR1 SGHRS and CDR2 YFSETQ. CDR3 loop: CASSWSGRETDTQYF. CDR3 sequence (DNA): TGCGCCAGCAGCTGGAGCGGGAGGGAGACAGATACGCAGTATTTT.

The rearrangement joins TRBV18 to TRBJ1-5; 11 positions agree with TRBD1. Germline CDR1 reads KGHSH; CDR2 reads LQKENI. Trimming took 3 bases from V and 6 from J; bases not matched to a gene: 10. The length of the CDR3 is 17 residues. Here the CDR3 reads CASSPRVGQGAGQPQHF. The CDR3, as DNA: TGTGCCAGCTCACCTCGCGTAGGACAGGGGGCTGGTCAGCCCCAGCATTTT.

J is TRBJ1-4 and V is TRBV5-4; unclear D gene. Germline V gene data show CDR1 as SGHNT and CDR2 as YYREEE (reference sequence). This CDR3 comprises 15 residues. With 4 bases removed from V and 8 bases from J, the gap between germline ends came to 18 bases. The CDR3 loop is CASSPTGRRKEKLFF. The CDR3 DNA is TGTGCCAGCAGCCCTACTGGCCGGCGAAAAGAAAAACTGTTTTTT.

This clone was seen a handful of times. The V gene is TRBV28, the J gene TRBJ1-1; D remains ambiguous. The germline V gene encodes CDR1 MDHEN and CDR2 SYDVKM. The CDR3 runs 11 residues. The V end was cut by 7 bases, the J end by 4 bases, with 7 bases between. The CDR3 reads CASKRSTEAFF. CDR3 coding DNA: TGTGCCAGCAAACGGTCCACTGAAGCTTTCTTT.

This chain joins TRBV5-8 and TRBJ2-4; no clear D gene. Per the germline V gene, CDR1 is SGHTS and CDR2 is YDEGEE. The CDR3 runs to 14 residues. Trimming cost V 2 bases and J 6 bases, with 12 bases left between them. Written as DNA, the CDR3 is TGTGCCAGCAGCTTCACCCTGACACGAAACATTCAGTACTTC. It translates to CASSFTLTRNIQYF.

The chain is built from TRBV2 and TRBJ2-2, with D possibly TRBD1 on 5 matching bases. V was cut by 6 bases and J by 4 bases, with 15 bases left in between. The CDR3 extends over 15 amino acids. Per the germline V gene, CDR1 is SNHLY and CDR2 is FYNNEI. The CDR3 region is CASSATREPTGELFF. The DNA for the CDR3 is TGTGCCAGCAGCGCAACCAGGGAACCCACCGGGGAGCTGTTTTTT.

This chain connects TRBV4-1 to TRBJ1-1; no firm D call. CDR3 size: 15 residues. The V end was cut by 1 base, the J end by 3 bases, with 12 bases between. Per germline, CDR1 MGHRA and CDR2 YSYEKL. The CDR3: CASSQGNHGDTEAFF. The CDR3 nucleotides are TGCGCCAGCAGCCAAGGTAATCATGGGGACACTGAAGCTTTCTTT.

For the CDR3, the DNA is TGTGCCAGCTCACCACGGGTACTCGGGGACACCGGGGAGCTGTTTTTT. Translating it yields CASSPRVLGDTGELFF. The V call is TRBV18, the J call TRBJ2-2; possible D gene TRBD2, 5 bases. The CDR3 spans 16 residues. Germline V gives CDR1 KGHSH, CDR2 LQKENI. Trimming left V 1 base short and J 3 bases short, with 12 bases between. Full variable domain (missing parts from reference TRBV18 and TRBJ2-2): NAGVMQNPRHLVRRRGQEARLRCSPMKGHSHVYWYRQLPEEGLKFMVYLQKENIIDESGMPKERFSAEFPKEGPSILRIQQVVRGDSAAYFCASSPRVLGDTGELFFGEGSRLTVL.

The chain couples TRBV28 to TRBJ2-1; D ambiguous. Germline CDR1 and CDR2: MDHEN and SYDVKM. The CDR3 runs to 14 residues. Trimming took 3 bases from V and 6 from J, leaving 12 bases between them. In nucleotides, the CDR3 is TGTGCCAGCAGTTTCGAGAGACCGGGCAATGAGCAGTTCTTC. It encodes CASSFERPGNEQFF.

The chain uses TRBV7-2 and TRBJ1-5, with 9 bases identical to TRBD1. The germline V gene has CDR1 SGHTA and CDR2 FQGNSA. The V segment lost 3 bases and the J segment 1 base; nucleotides outside the gene matches: 4. The CDR3 is 16 residues long. The CDR3 reads CASSFSGTGSNQPQHF. The DNA for the CDR3 is TGTGCCAGCAGCTTTTCCGGGACAGGGAGCAATCAGCCCCAGCATTTT.

The chain joins TRBV19 to TRBJ1-2, with 7 nucleotides matching TRBD1. The CDR3 loop spans 15 amino acids. Germline CDR1 is LNHDA and CDR2 is SQIVND (reference sequence). V gave up 6 bases and J gave up 4 bases; unmatched junction bases: 11. The CDR3 reads CASRRDRDELYGYTF. CDR3 nucleotides: TGTGCCAGTAGACGTGACAGGGATGAGCTCTATGGCTACACCTTC. Drawing the rest from reference TRBV19 and TRBJ1-2, the complete variable domain is DGGITQSPKYLFRKEGQNVTLSCEQNLNHDAMYWYRQDPGQGLRLIYYSQIVNDFQKGDIAEGYSVSREKKESFPLTVTSAQKNPTAFYLCASRRDRDELYGYTFGSGTRLTVV.

The chain carries TRBV30 and TRBJ2-3, with 7 positions matching TRBD2. CDR1 is GTSNPN and CDR2 is SVGIG in the germline V gene (reference sequence). Trimming cost V 2 bases and J 4 bases; bases outside gene matches: 3. The CDR3 spans 13 residues. The chain's CDR3 is CAWSREAADTQYF. The CDR3 DNA sequence: TGTGCCTGGAGTCGGGAGGCGGCAGATACGCAGTATTTT. Supplemented by reference TRBV30 and TRBJ2-3, the full variable domain reads SQTIHQWPATLVQPVGSPLSLECTVEGTSNPNLYWYRQAAGRGLQLLFYSVGIGQISSEVPQNLSASRPQDRQFILSSKKLLLSDSGFYLCAWSREAADTQYFGPGTRLTVL.

The CDR3 loop reads CASSVGIFSYNEQFF. The CDR3 DNA is TGTGCCAGCAGTGTTGGCATTTTCTCCTACAATGAGCAGTTCTTC. This rearrangement joins TRBV25-1 to TRBJ2-1; D ambiguous. In germline, CDR1 is MGHDK, CDR2 SYGVNS. V was cut by 4 bases and J by 0 bases, with 10 bases left in between. The CDR3 length is 15 residues.

The chain combines TRBV5-1 with TRBJ1-2, with D possibly matching TRBD1 (6 bases). CDR3 length: 16 amino acids. V was pared by 1 base and J by 4 bases, with 17 bases between. The germline V gene has CDR1 SGHRS and CDR2 YFSETQ. The CDR3 bases are TGCGCCAGCAGCTTGCGGCCAGGGGACACCGGCTATGGCTACACCTTC. It yields the protein CASSLRPGDTGYGYTF.

This chain uses TRBV25-1 with TRBJ2-7, with D hard to call. In germline, CDR1 is MGHDK, CDR2 SYGVNS. The CDR3 runs to 14 residues. The germline V and J ends were trimmed by 3 bases and 2 bases, with 11 bases remaining between them. The CDR3 loop reads CASSDLSMPYEQYF. The CDR3 nucleotides are TGTGCCAGCAGTGACCTGTCTATGCCCTACGAGCAGTACTTC.

This chain joins TRBV7-9 and TRBJ2-1; TRBD1 matches 8 bases. J gave up 0 bases and V 5 bases, and 12 bases lay outside the gene matches. Germline CDR1 is SEHNR and CDR2 is FQNEAQ (reference sequence). The length of the CDR3 is 18 residues. CDR3 loop: CASSPDPTGVSSYNEQFF. The CDR3 DNA reads TGTGCCAGCAGCCCCGACCCGACAGGGGTCAGCTCCTACAATGAGCAGTTCTTC.

The chain combines TRBV30 with TRBJ1-5; no firm D call. The length of the CDR3 is 13 residues. V lost 1 base and J 3 bases, leaving 7 bases between the germline ends. Looked up from germline, CDR1 is GTSNPN and CDR2 is SVGIG (reference sequence). CDR3 nucleotides: TGTGCCTGGAGTGAAGGCCCCAATCAGCCCCAGCATTTT. This encodes CAWSEGPNQPQHF.

The rearrangement joins TRBV5-1 to TRBJ2-7, with D hard to call. The CDR3 spans 15 residues. Germline V gene sequence: CDR1 SGHRS, CDR2 YFSETQ. Trimming removed 0 bases at V and 2 bases at J, with 12 bases between. CDR3 loop: CASSLAAAATYEQYF. The CDR3 nucleotides read TGCGCCAGCAGCTTGGCGGCGGCAGCCACCTACGAGCAGTACTTC.

V is TRBV10-3 and J is TRBJ2-3; D perhaps matches TRBD1 (6 bases). Germline-derived CDR1 and CDR2 are ENHRY and SYGVKD. The CDR3 contains 14 residues. The V gene lost 7 bases and the J gene lost 2 bases, with 13 bases spanning the gap. CDR3 loop: CAITRTAPTDTQYF. The CDR3 bases are TGTGCCATCACTCGGACAGCTCCCACAGATACGCAGTATTTT.

V usage is TRBV7-2 and J usage is TRBJ1-4, with 9 positions matching TRBD1. V lost 4 bases and J lost 7; bases outside the gene matches: 4. Germline V CDR1 and CDR2: SGHTA, FQGNSA. This CDR3 contains 14 residues. CDR3 DNA: TGTGCCAGCAGCTCACAGGGGGCGATTGAAAAACTGTTTTTT. Encoded protein: CASSSQGAIEKLFF.

The V and J genes are TRBV7-3 and TRBJ2-1; 10 bases agree with TRBD2. The germline V gene has CDR1 SGHTA and CDR2 FQGTGA. CDR3 length: 15 residues. V trimming: 5 bases; J trimming: 6 bases; junction bases outside the gene matches: 7. The chain's CDR3 is CASSPARTSGNEQFF. The CDR3 DNA reads TGTGCCAGCAGCCCGGCCCGGACTAGCGGCAATGAGCAGTTCTTC.

V usage is TRBV5-1 and J usage is TRBJ1-1; tentative D call: TRBD1 (6 bases). From germline, CDR1 is SGHRS and CDR2 YFSETQ. Deletions cut 1 base from V and 4 bases from J, with 11 bases between. The CDR3 contains 14 residues. The CDR3 sequence: CASSLPTGGTEAFF. CDR3 nucleotides: TGCGCCAGCAGCTTGCCGACAGGCGGCACTGAAGCTTTCTTT.

The chain couples TRBV21-1 to TRBJ2-5; the D call of TRBD2 is as the table states it, not checked on the DNA. TRBV21-1 is designated a pseudogene. The CDR3 is made up of 15 amino acids. CDR3 sequence: CASSNSSSGRETQYF. CDR3 nucleotides: TGTGCCAGCAGCAACTCTTCTAGCGGGAGAGAGACCCAGTACTTC.

The chain has TRBV6-5 and TRBJ1-2, with D perhaps TRBD1 (6 bases). The CDR3 contains 13 residues. Germline V gene sequence: CDR1 MNHEY, CDR2 SVGAGI. Trimming took off 4 bases at V and 4 bases at J, with 10 bases between the two ends. The CDR3 sequence: CASSSPDSYGYTF. The CDR3 nucleotides read TGTGCCAGCAGTTCTCCGGACAGCTATGGCTACACCTTC.

This sequence joins TRBV10-3 and TRBJ2-7, with unresolved D. V lost 5 bases and J 1 base, leaving 6 bases between the germline ends. The CDR3 totals 12 residues. Germline CDR1 ENHRY, CDR2 SYGVKD. Here the CDR3 DNA reads TGTGCCATCAGTCCAGTATCCTACGAGCAGTACTTC. The encoded protein is CAISPVSYEQYF.